Each of the 2 T cell receptor beta chains below was sequenced from the same sample in a study of T cell repertoires in cytomegalovirus infection. One entry per CDR3 protein, called by TCRdb with MiXCR from the reads. The sample holds approximately 170,000 distinct CDR3 sequences, approximately 17% seen once. The sample was CD8+ T cells from PBMCs. All receptors derive from a human donor in good health (CMV status not recorded). Some clones in this sample may be carry-over from other donors' samples.

The chain combines TRBV27 with TRBJ2-4; no clear D. Trimming shortened V by 2 bases and J by 8 bases, and 10 bases separated the two germline ends. CDR3 size: 13 residues. The germline gives CDR1 MNHEY, CDR2 SMNVEV (reference sequence). CDR3 DNA sequence: TGTGCCAGCAGTTTAGGCACCGCAGACATTCAGTACTTC. It specifies CASSLGTADIQYF.

This clonotype was detected only a few times. The chain couples TRBV15 to TRBJ2-7; D is possibly TRBD2 (6 bases). Germline V CDR1 and CDR2: LNHNV, YYDKDF (reference sequence). This CDR3 comprises 15 residues. With 0 bases removed from V and 1 base from J, the gap between germline ends came to 10 bases. CDR3 region: CATSRDSGTSYEQYF. The CDR3 DNA reads TGTGCCACCAGCAGAGATAGCGGAACTTCCTACGAGCAGTACTTC.